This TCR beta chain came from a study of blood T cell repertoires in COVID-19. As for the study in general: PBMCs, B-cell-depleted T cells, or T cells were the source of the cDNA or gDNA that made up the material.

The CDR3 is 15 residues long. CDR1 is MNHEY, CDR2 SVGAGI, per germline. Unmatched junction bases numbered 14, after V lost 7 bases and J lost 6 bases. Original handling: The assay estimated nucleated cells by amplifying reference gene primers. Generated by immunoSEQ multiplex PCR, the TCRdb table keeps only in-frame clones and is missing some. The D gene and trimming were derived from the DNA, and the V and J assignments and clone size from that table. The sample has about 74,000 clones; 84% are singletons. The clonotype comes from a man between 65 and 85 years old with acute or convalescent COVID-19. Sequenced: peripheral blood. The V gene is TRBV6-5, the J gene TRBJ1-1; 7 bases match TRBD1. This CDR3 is CASTRGTGAKSEAFF. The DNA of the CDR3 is TGTGCCAGCACGAGAGGAACAGGGGCAAAGTCTGAAGCTTTCTTT.